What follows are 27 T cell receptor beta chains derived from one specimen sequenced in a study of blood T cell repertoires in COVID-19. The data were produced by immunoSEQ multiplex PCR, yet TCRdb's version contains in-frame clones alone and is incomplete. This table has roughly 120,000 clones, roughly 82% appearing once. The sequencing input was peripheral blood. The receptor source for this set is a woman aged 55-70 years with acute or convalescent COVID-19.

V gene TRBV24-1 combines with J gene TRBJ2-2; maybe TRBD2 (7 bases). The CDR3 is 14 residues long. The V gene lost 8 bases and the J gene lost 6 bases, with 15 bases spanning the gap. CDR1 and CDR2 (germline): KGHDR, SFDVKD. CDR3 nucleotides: TGTGCCACCATGTCTGGCGGGGGCGCCGGGGAGCTGTTTTTT. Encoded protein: CATMSGGGAGELFF.

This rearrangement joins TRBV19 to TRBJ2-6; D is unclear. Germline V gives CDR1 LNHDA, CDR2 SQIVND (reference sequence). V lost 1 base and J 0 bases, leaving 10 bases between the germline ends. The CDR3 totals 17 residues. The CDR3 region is CASSIVPQSSGANVLTF. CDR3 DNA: TGTGCCAGTAGTATAGTTCCCCAGTCCTCTGGGGCCAACGTCCTGACTTTC. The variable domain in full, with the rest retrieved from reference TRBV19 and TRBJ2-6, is DGGITQSPKYLFRKEGQNVTLSCEQNLNHDAMYWYRQDPGQGLRLIYYSQIVNDFQKGDIAEGYSVSREKKESFPLTVTSAQKNPTAFYLCASSIVPQSSGANVLTFGAGSRLTVL.

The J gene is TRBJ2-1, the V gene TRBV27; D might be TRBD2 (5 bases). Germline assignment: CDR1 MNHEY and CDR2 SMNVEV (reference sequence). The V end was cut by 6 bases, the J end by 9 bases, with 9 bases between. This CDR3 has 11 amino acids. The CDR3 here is CASRAATEQFF. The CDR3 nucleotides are TGTGCCAGCAGAGCGGCTACTGAGCAGTTCTTC.

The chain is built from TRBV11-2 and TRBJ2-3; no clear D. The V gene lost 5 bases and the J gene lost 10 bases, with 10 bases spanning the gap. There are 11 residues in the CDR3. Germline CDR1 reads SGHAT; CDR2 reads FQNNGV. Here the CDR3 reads CASSHTRAQYF. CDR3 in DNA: TGTGCCAGCAGCCATACACGGGCGCAGTATTTT.

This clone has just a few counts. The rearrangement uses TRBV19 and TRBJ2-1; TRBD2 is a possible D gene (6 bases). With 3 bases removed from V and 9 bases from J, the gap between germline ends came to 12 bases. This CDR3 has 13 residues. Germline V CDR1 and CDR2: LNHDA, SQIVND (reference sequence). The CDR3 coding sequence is TGTGCCAGTAGTATCGGGTTAGCGGTTGAGCAGTTCTTC. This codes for CASSIGLAVEQFF.

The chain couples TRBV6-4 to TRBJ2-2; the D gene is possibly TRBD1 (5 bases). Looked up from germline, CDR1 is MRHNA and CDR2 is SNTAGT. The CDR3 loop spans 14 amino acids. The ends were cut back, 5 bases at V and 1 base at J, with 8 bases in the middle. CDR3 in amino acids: CASSPTVNTGELFF. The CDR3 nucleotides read TGTGCCAGCAGTCCGACAGTGAACACCGGGGAGCTGTTTTTT.

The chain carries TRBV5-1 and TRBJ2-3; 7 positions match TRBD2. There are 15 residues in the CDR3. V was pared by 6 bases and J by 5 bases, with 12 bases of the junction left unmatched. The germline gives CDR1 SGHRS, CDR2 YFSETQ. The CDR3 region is CASMKQSGAEDTQYF. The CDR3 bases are TGCGCCAGCATGAAACAGAGCGGGGCGGAAGATACGCAGTATTTT.

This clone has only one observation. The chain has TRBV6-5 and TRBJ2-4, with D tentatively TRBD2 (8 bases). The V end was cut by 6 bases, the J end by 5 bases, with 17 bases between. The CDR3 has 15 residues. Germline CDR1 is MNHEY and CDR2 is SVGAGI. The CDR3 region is CASSTGTRGQNIQYF. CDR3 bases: TGTGCCAGCAGCACCGGGACTAGGGGGCAAAACATTCAGTACTTC.

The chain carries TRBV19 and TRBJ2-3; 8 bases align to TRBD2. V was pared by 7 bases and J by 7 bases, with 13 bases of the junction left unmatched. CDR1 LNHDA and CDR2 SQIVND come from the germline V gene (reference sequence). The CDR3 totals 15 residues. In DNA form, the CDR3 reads TGTGCCAGTATCGGGCGGGGGGCCGATGGGAATACGCAGTATTTT. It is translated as CASIGRGADGNTQYF.

The CDR3 nucleotides are TGTGCCAGCAGCTCCGGGACGATCCAGGGGGTAGGCTCCTACAATGAGCAGTTCTTC. It is translated as CASSSGTIQGVGSYNEQFF. V gene TRBV5-6 combines with J gene TRBJ2-1; 7 bases are a match to TRBD1. V lost 3 bases to trimming and J lost 0 bases; unmatched junction nucleotides: 15. Germline values: CDR1 SGHDT, CDR2 YYEEEE. The CDR3 is made up of 19 amino acids.

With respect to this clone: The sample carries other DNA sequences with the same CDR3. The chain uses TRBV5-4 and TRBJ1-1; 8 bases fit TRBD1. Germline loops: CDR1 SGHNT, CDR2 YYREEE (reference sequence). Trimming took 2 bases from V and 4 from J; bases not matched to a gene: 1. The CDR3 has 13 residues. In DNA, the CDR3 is TGTGCCAGCAGCTTAACAGGGGGCACTGAAGCTTTCTTT. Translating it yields CASSLTGGTEAFF.

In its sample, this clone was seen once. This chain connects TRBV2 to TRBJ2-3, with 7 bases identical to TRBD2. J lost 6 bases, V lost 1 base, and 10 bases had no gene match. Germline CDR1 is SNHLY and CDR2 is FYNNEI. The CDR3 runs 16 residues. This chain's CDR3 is CASSEGGGTNSDTQYF. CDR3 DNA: TGTGCCAGCAGTGAAGGCGGGGGAACAAACTCCGATACGCAGTATTTT.

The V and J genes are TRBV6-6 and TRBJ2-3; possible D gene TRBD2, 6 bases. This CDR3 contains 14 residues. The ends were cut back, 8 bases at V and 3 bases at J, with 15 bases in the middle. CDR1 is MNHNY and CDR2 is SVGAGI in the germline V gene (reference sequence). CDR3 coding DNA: TGTGCCAGCGTTCGCGGTGGGGGGACAGATACGCAGTATTTT. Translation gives CASVRGGGTDTQYF.

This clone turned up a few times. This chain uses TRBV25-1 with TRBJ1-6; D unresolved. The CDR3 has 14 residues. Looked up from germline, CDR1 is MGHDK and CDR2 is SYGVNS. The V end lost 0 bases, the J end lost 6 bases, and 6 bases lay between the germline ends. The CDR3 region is CASSEYLANSPLHF. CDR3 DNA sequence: TGTGCCAGCAGTGAATATTTGGCTAATTCACCCCTCCACTTT.

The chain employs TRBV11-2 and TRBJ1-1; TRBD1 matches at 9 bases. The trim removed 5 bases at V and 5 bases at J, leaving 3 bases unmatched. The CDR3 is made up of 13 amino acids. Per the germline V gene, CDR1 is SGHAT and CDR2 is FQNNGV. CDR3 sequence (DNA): TGTGCCAGCAGCGACAGGGGGGGAACTGAAGCTTTCTTT. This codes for CASSDRGGTEAFF.

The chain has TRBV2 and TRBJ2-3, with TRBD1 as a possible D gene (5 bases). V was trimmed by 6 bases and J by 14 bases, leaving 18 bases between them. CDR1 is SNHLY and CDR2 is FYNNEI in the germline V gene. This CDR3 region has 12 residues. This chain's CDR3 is CASSREGAPGYF. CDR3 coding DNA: TGTGCCAGCAGCCGTGAAGGGGCGCCGGGGTATTTT.

CDR3 amino acids: CASSSGATNEKLFF. The CDR3, as DNA: TGTGCCAGCAGCTCAGGGGCGACTAATGAAAAACTGTTTTTT. The chain links TRBV11-3 to TRBJ1-4, with a possible D match to TRBD1 (6 bases). Germline loops: CDR1 SGHNT, CDR2 YENEEA. V dropped 4 bases and J dropped 2 bases, with 8 bases sitting between them. The CDR3 has 14 amino acids.

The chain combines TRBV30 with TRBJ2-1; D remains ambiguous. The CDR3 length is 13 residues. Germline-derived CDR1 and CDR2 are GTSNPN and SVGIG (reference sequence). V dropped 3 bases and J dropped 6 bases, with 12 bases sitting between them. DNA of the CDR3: TGTGCCTGGAGACCATACAGTGTCAATGAGCAGTTCTTC. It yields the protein CAWRPYSVNEQFF.

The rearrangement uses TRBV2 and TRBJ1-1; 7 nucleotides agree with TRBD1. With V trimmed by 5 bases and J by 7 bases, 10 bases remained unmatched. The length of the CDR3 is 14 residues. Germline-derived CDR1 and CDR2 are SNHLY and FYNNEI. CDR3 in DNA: TGTGCCAGCAGTACCCAGGGGGTTGGAGATGAAGCTTTCTTT. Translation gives CASSTQGVGDEAFF.

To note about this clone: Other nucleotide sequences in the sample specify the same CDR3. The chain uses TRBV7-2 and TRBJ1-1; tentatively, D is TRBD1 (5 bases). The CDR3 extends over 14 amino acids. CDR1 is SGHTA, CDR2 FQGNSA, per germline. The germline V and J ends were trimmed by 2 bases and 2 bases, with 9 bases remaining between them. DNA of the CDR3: TGTGCCAGCAGCTTACGCCAGGGAAACACTGAAGCTTTCTTT. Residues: CASSLRQGNTEAFF.

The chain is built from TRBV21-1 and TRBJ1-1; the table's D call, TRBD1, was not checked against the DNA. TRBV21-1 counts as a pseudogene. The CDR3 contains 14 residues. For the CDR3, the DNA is TGTGCCAGCAGCCTTACTCAGGGTTGCACTGAAGCTTTCTTT. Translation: CASSLTQGCTEAFF.

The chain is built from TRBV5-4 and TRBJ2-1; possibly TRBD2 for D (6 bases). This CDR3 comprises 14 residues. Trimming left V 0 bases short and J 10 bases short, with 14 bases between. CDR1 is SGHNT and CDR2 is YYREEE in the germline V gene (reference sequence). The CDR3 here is CASSLGSGSHEQFF. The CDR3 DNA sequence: TGTGCCAGCAGCTTGGGATCCGGGAGTCACGAGCAGTTCTTC. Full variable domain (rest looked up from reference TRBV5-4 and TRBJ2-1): ETGVTQSPTHLIKTRGQQVTLRCSSQSGHNTVSWYQQALGQGPQFIFQYYREEENGRGNFPPRFSGLQFPNYSSELNVNALELDDSALYLCASSLGSGSHEQFFGPGTRLTVL.

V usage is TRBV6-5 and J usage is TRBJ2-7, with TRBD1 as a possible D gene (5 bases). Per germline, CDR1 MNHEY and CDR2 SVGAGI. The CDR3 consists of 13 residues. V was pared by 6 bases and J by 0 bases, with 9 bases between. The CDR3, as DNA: TGTGCCAGCAGATTGGACAACTCCTACGAGCAGTACTTC. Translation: CASRLDNSYEQYF.

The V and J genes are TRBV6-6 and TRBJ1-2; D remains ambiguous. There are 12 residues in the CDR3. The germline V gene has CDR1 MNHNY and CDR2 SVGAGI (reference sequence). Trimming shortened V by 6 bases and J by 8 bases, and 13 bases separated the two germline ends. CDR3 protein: CASRTRGMGYTF. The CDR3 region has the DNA TGTGCCAGCAGGACCCGAGGGATGGGCTACACCTTC.

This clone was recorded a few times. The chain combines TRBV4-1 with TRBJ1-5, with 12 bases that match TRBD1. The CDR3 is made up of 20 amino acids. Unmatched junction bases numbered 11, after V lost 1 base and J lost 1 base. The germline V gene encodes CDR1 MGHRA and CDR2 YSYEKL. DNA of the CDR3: TGCGCCAGCAGCCAAGTCCCGGGACAGGGGGCGGTTGGGAGCAATCAGCCCCAGCATTTT. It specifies CASSQVPGQGAVGSNQPQHF.

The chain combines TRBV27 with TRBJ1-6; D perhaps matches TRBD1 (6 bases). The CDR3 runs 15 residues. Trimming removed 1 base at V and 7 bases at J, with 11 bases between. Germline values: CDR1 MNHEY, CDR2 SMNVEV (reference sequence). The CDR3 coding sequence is TGTGCCAGCAGTTTATGGGGGCTAGAGAATTCACCCCTCCACTTT. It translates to CASSLWGLENSPLHF.

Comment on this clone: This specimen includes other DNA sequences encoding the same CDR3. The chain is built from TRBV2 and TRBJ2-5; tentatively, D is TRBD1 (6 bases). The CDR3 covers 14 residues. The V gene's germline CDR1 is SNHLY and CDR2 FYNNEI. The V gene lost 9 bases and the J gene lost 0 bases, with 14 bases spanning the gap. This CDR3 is CASRLGADQETQYF. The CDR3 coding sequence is TGTGCCAGTCGTTTGGGGGCGGACCAAGAGACCCAGTACTTC.